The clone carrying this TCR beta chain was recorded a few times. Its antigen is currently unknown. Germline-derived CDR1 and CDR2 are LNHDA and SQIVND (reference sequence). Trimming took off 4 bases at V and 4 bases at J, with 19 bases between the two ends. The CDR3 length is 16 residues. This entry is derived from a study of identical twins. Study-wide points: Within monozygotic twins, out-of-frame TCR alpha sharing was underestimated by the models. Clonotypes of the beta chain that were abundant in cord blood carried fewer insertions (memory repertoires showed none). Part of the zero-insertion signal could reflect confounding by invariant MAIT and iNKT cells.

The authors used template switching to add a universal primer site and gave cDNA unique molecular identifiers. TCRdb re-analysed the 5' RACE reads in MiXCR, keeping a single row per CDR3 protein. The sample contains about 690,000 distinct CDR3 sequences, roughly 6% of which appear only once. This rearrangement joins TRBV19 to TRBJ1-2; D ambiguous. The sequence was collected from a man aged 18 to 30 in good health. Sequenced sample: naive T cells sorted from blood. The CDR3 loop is CASSKGTVAETYGYTF. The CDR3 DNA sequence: TGTGCCAGTAGTAAGGGAACGGTCGCTGAGACCTATGGCTACACCTTC.